This T cell receptor (beta chain) was retrieved from a study of beta chain features in type 1 diabetes. The CDR3 loop spans 12 amino acids. V lost 5 bases and J lost 7, with 8 bases in between. CDR1 SGHAT and CDR2 FQDESV come from the germline V gene (reference sequence). To note about this clone: The antigen is undetermined.

Broader study findings: TCRB CDR3s were moderately but significantly shorter in Type 1 diabetes patients in all four CD4+ subsets.

Expressed TCRB transcripts were sequenced because the entire RNA isolate underwent reverse transcription. Generated by immunoSEQ multiplex PCR, the TCRdb table keeps only in-frame clones and is missing some. The sample gives around 280,000 clones, 15% of which show up once; approximately 0.015% is in the top ten. The sequence was obtained from a young man with type 1 diabetes. V and J are TRBV11-1 and TRBJ2-2; D unclear. Source material: naive CD4+ T cells from blood. The CDR3 sequence: CASSPNRGELFF. CDR3 nucleotide sequence: TGTGCCAGCAGCCCTAATCGCGGGGAGCTGTTTTTT.